This T cell receptor beta chain was profiled in a study of blood T cell repertoires in COVID-19. Study background: Specimens from acute and convalescent COVID-19 originated in the United States, Italy and Spain. From T cells, B-cell-depleted T cells, or PBMCs came the material, which was cDNA or gDNA.

Germline assignment: CDR1 SGHTA and CDR2 FQGTGA. There are 13 residues in the CDR3. V was trimmed by 5 bases and J by 5 bases, leaving 12 bases between them. Only in-frame clones appear in the TCRdb table, and some are missing; sequencing was by immunoSEQ multiplex PCR. The table lists roughly 260,000 clones, around 89% of them singletons. The clonotype originates from a man in his fifties or sixties who had recovered from COVID-19. The sample comprised peripheral blood. The rearrangement links TRBV7-3 to TRBJ2-5; D unresolved. The CDR3 is CASSRTVRETQYF. CDR3 nucleotide sequence: TGTGCCAGCAGCCGAACAGTACGGGAGACCCAGTACTTC.